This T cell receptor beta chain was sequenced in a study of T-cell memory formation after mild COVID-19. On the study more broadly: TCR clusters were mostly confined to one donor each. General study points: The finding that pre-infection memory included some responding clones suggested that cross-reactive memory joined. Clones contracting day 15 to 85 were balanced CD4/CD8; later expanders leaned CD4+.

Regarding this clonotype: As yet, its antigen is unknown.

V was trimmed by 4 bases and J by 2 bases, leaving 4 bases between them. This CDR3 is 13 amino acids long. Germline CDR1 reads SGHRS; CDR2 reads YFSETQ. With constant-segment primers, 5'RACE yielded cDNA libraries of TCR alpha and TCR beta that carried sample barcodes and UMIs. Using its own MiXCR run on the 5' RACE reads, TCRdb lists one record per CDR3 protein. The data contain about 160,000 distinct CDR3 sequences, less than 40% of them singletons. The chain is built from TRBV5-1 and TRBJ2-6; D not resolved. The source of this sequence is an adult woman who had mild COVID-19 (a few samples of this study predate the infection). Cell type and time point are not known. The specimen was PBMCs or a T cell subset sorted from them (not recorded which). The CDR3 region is CASSEAGANVLTF. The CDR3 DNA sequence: TGCGCCAGCAGCGAAGCTGGGGCCAACGTCCTGACTTTC.